Listed here are 27 T cell receptor beta chains from one sample, sequenced in a study of PD-L1 blockade in urothelial cancer listed by TCRdb under 2017. Read against the paper, the sample's time point label means: pretreatment tumor sample. The library came from the immunoSEQ multiplex PCR assay. Not all clones reach the TCRdb copy of this immuneACCESS table, which keeps in-frame sequences only. Checked studies attribute under half of the gap to unresolved V genes and leave the rest unexplained. Present in this sample are 1,500 to 2,000 clones, 30% to 35% of which were seen just once. The ten largest make up about 32% of the sample. The sequencing here drew on tumor tissue, taken before atezolizumab (anti-PD-L1) treatment. Receptors originate from a man in his 60s with urothelial cancer.

This clone has more than one count but fewer than ten. V and J are TRBV10-2 and TRBJ1-2; D gene unclear. CDR1 and CDR2 (germline): WSHSY, SAAADI. This CDR3 comprises 14 residues. Trimming took 0 bases from V and 2 from J, leaving 7 bases between them. CDR3 sequence: CASSESSRNYGYTF. As DNA, the CDR3 is TGCGCCAGCAGTGAGTCTTCGCGGAACTATGGCTACACCTTC.

By share, this clone counts as large (0.1 to 1%). The rearrangement joins TRBV6-8 to TRBJ1-2; D gene ambiguous. Germline V lookup: CDR1 MNHGY, CDR2 SAAAGT. CDR3 size: 14 residues. Trimming took off 5 bases at V and 1 base at J, with 11 bases between the two ends. This CDR3 is CASSRGMGNYGYTF. The DNA for the CDR3 is TGTGCCAGCAGTCGGGGTATGGGTAACTATGGCTACACCTTC.

By its share, this clone is large. The rearrangement joins TRBV19 to TRBJ1-3; the D gene is possibly TRBD1 (5 bases). Germline CDR1 LNHDA, CDR2 SQIVND (reference sequence). The CDR3 extends over 16 amino acids. The V and J ends lost 7 bases and 0 bases respectively, with 16 bases between them. CDR3 in DNA: TGTGCCAGTACCCGAGGGGCGAGGGACTCTGGAAACACCATATATTTT. Its translation: CASTRGARDSGNTIYF.

This sequence joins TRBV29-1 and TRBJ1-3, with D maybe TRBD1 (6 bases). Germline CDR1 SQVTM, CDR2 ANQGSEA. This CDR3 is 12 amino acids long. Trimming removed 6 bases from V and 5 bases from J, with 11 bases in between. CDR3 loop: CSVGDTRNTIYF. For the CDR3, the DNA is TGCAGCGTGGGGGACACCAGAAACACCATATATTTT.

This chain links TRBV19 with TRBJ2-7; tentatively, D is TRBD1 (5 bases). CDR1 and CDR2 from the germline V gene are LNHDA and SQIVND (reference sequence). Deletions cut 5 bases from V and 2 bases from J, with 19 bases between. The CDR3 contains 16 residues. Written as DNA, the CDR3 is TGTGCCAGTAGTCTAATCAAGGGGCCTCCGCCCTACGAGCAGTACTTC. Translating gives CASSLIKGPPPYEQYF.

V usage is TRBV6-8 and J usage is TRBJ1-5, with 7 bases fitting TRBD1. This CDR3 has 17 amino acids. Germline V gene sequence: CDR1 MNHGY, CDR2 SAAAGT. V lost 3 bases to trimming and J lost 4 bases; unmatched junction nucleotides: 12. This CDR3 reads CASSYLVLGQRNQPQHF. CDR3 DNA: TGTGCCAGCAGTTATCTCGTCTTGGGACAGAGAAATCAGCCCCAGCATTTT.

This rearrangement joins TRBV6-8 to TRBJ2-7; D may be TRBD2 (6 bases). The CDR3 sequence is 15 residues long. The V gene lost 4 bases and the J gene lost 0 bases, with 13 bases spanning the gap. The germline V gene has CDR1 MNHGY and CDR2 SAAAGT. Here the CDR3 reads CASSFPSADSYEQYF. The CDR3 nucleotides read TGTGCCAGCAGTTTTCCTAGCGCTGACTCCTACGAGCAGTACTTC.

The chain uses TRBV19 and TRBJ2-1, with 10 nucleotides matching TRBD2. V dropped 3 bases and J dropped 7; count of bases not matched to a gene: 6. CDR3 length: 15 amino acids. The germline gives CDR1 LNHDA, CDR2 SQIVND (reference sequence). CDR3 protein: CASSIERGGHNEQFF. The DNA for the CDR3 is TGTGCCAGTAGTATCGAGCGGGGGGGCCATAATGAGCAGTTCTTC.

The chain joins TRBV19 to TRBJ1-4, with 9 bases aligning to TRBD1. Germline CDR1 and CDR2: LNHDA and SQIVND (reference sequence). There are 13 residues in the CDR3. Trimming at V came to 9 bases and at J to 8 bases, leaving 7 bases not matched to a gene. In DNA, the CDR3 is TGTGCCAGGACGGGACAGGGAGGAGAAAAACTGTTTTTT. Its protein is CARTGQGGEKLFF.

This clone was detected only once. The CDR3 is CASSPGRGRNIQYF. In nucleotides, the CDR3 is TGTGCCAGCTCACCAGGTCGGGGAAGAAACATTCAGTACTTC. V is TRBV18 and J is TRBJ2-4, with D possibly being TRBD2 (5 bases). Germline CDR1 and CDR2: KGHSH and LQKENI. There are 14 residues in the CDR3. V lost 2 bases and J 6 bases, leaving 11 bases between the germline ends.

The J gene is TRBJ1-4, the V gene TRBV19; 9 bases align to TRBD1. CDR3 length: 16 residues. V lost 6 bases and J lost 0; bases outside the gene matches: 5. Germline CDR1 is LNHDA and CDR2 is SQIVND (reference sequence). The CDR3 sequence: CASRQRQGATNEKLFF. CDR3 sequence (DNA): TGTGCCAGTAGACAACGACAGGGGGCAACTAATGAAAAACTGTTTTTT.

This clone is medium-sized within its sample. The chain is built from TRBV11-3 and TRBJ1-4; tentative D call: TRBD1 (5 bases). V was pared by 6 bases and J by 0 bases, with 23 bases between. The CDR3 spans 19 residues. Per the germline V gene, CDR1 is SGHNT and CDR2 is YENEEA. In nucleotides, the CDR3 is TGTGCCAGCAGGGTCCGTGGGGGGTCAATAAGTACAACTAATGAAAAACTGTTTTTT. Its protein product is CASRVRGGSISTTNEKLFF.

The chain carries TRBV18 and TRBJ1-5, with D maybe TRBD1 (5 bases). Germline CDR1 and CDR2: KGHSH and LQKENI. This CDR3 region has 15 residues. V was pared by 3 bases and J by 7 bases, with 16 bases between. The DNA for the CDR3 is TGTGCCAGCTCACCTTCCGGGGACCCCACCCAGCCCCAGCATTTT. Its translation: CASSPSGDPTQPQHF.

The J gene is TRBJ2-7, the V gene TRBV10-2; tentatively, D is TRBD2 (6 bases). Trimming took 7 bases from V and 3 from J, leaving 13 bases between them. Looked up from germline, CDR1 is WSHSY and CDR2 is SAAADI. The CDR3 totals 13 residues. In nucleotides, the CDR3 is TGCGCCAGCACCCCCGGGACTGTCTACGAGCAGTACTTC. As protein: CASTPGTVYEQYF.

The gene calls are TRBV30 and TRBJ1-2; 8 bases are shared with TRBD1. The CDR3 extends over 14 amino acids. Germline lookup yields CDR1 GTSNPN and CDR2 SVGIG (reference sequence). Trimming removed 3 bases from V and 6 bases from J; junction bases left unmatched: 9. For the CDR3, the DNA is TGTGCCTGGAGATTGGGACAGGAGATGGATGGCTACACCTTC. Amino acid sequence: CAWRLGQEMDGYTF.

The table lists this clone with a few counts. The rearrangement links TRBV11-3 to TRBJ2-3; TRBD2 is a possible D gene (6 bases). This CDR3 contains 16 residues. CDR1 and CDR2 from the germline V gene are SGHNT and YENEEA. V lost 6 bases to trimming and J lost 2 bases, with 18 bases between them. This CDR3 reads CASSLMAGLVTDTQYF. CDR3 bases: TGTGCCAGCAGTTTAATGGCGGGACTGGTCACAGATACGCAGTATTTT.

This clone was counted between two and nine times. The chain joins TRBV11-3 to TRBJ2-1; 8 bases map to TRBD2. V was clipped by 3 bases and J by 0 bases; unmatched bases: 13. Germline V CDR1 and CDR2: SGHNT, YENEEA. The CDR3 has 19 amino acids. In DNA form, the CDR3 reads TGTGCCAGCAGCTTGGTACTAGCGGAGGGGCGGGGCTCCTACAATGAGCAGTTCTTC. Its protein product is CASSLVLAEGRGSYNEQFF. Full variable domain (rest looked up from reference TRBV11-3 and TRBJ2-1): EAGVVQSPRYKIIEKKQPVAFWCNPISGHNTLYWYLQNLGQGPELLIRYENEEAVDDSQLPKDRFSAERLKGVDSTLKIQPAELGDSAVYLCASSLVLAEGRGSYNEQFFGPGTRLTVL.

The chain has TRBV5-1 and TRBJ2-1; possibly TRBD1 for D (6 bases). This CDR3 has 15 residues. CDR1 and CDR2 (germline): SGHRS, YFSETQ. Deletions cut 4 bases from V and 5 bases from J, with 16 bases between. CDR3 bases: TGCGCCAGCAGCGCCACCGGGACACGGAACAATGAGCAGTTCTTC. This encodes CASSATGTRNNEQFF. The whole variable domain, remainder taken from reference TRBV5-1 and TRBJ2-1, is KAGVTQTPRYLIKTRGQQVTLSCSPISGHRSVSWYQQTPGQGLQFLFEYFSETQRNKGNFPGRFSGRQFSNSRSEMNVSTLELGDSALYLCASSATGTRNNEQFFGPGTRLTVL.

The chain has TRBV28 and TRBJ1-1; D uncertain. CDR1 and CDR2 from the germline V gene are MDHEN and SYDVKM. The germline V and J ends were trimmed by 5 bases and 1 base, with 5 bases remaining between them. The CDR3 has 12 amino acids. In nucleotides, the CDR3 is TGTGCCAGCAGTCTGCAGAACACTGAAGCTTTCTTT. Its translation: CASSLQNTEAFF.

This clone was observed a few times. The chain joins TRBV19 to TRBJ1-2, with 7 bases lining up with TRBD1. Germline V gives CDR1 LNHDA, CDR2 SQIVND (reference sequence). V shed 2 bases, J shed 6 bases, and the junction held 0 bases outside the gene matches. This CDR3 has 12 residues. The CDR3 DNA reads as TGTGCCAGTAGTATACAGGGGGATGGCTACACCTTC. Encoded protein: CASSIQGDGYTF.

Many counts were recorded for this clone. The genes are TRBV11-3 and TRBJ2-1; unclear D gene. The germline gives CDR1 SGHNT, CDR2 YENEEA. The CDR3 totals 16 residues. V lost 6 bases and J lost 7, with 22 bases in between. In DNA form, the CDR3 reads TGTGCCAGCAGGGAAATCTCAGGTGGGCTATTTAATGAGCAGTTCTTC. This gives the protein CASREISGGLFNEQFF.

This clone showed up just once. The chain combines TRBV29-1 with TRBJ2-3; D perhaps matches TRBD2 (6 bases). CDR3 size: 18 residues. Germline CDR1 SQVTM, CDR2 ANQGSEA. The germline V and J ends were trimmed by 4 bases and 3 bases, with 26 bases remaining between them. The CDR3 coding sequence is TGCAGCGTTGCCCTCACCCGGGGAACTAGCAGGGAAACAGATACGCAGTATTTT. It yields the protein CSVALTRGTSRETDTQYF.

This clone has more than one count but fewer than ten. The chain recombines TRBV6-8 with TRBJ2-7; 7 positions match TRBD1. Germline assignment: CDR1 MNHGY and CDR2 SAAAGT. V lost 6 bases to trimming and J lost 1 base; unmatched junction nucleotides: 9. The CDR3 runs to 15 residues. The CDR3 DNA reads as TGTGCCAGCAGCCCCTCGAGGGACAGATCCTACGAGCAGTACTTC. Translated, it gives CASSPSRDRSYEQYF.

The V gene is TRBV10-2, the J gene TRBJ1-1; 7 bases line up with TRBD1. Per the germline V gene, CDR1 is WSHSY and CDR2 is SAAADI. V was pared by 6 bases and J by 1 base, with 2 bases of the junction left unmatched. The CDR3 extends over 13 amino acids. CDR3 sequence (DNA): TGCGCCAGCAGCCGGACAGGGAACACTGAAGCTTTCTTT. Translation: CASSRTGNTEAFF.

This clone was picked up a small number of times. The chain has TRBV18 and TRBJ1-6; TRBD1 aligns across 10 bases. The V gene's germline CDR1 is KGHSH and CDR2 LQKENI. CDR3 length: 19 amino acids. V lost 2 bases to trimming and J lost 0 bases; unmatched junction nucleotides: 7. The DNA of the CDR3 is TGTGCCAGCTCACCATTCCGGGACAGGGGAAGCTCCTATAATTCACCCCTCCACTTT. Protein product: CASSPFRDRGSSYNSPLHF.

In its sample, this clone was seen a few times. J is TRBJ2-5 and V is TRBV5-1; 11 bases align to TRBD2. The V gene end was trimmed by 7 bases and the J gene end by 4 bases; junction bases not matched to a gene: 6. The CDR3 runs to 14 residues. CDR1 and CDR2 (germline): SGHRS, YFSETQ. The CDR3 reads CASAAGLAGETQYF. The CDR3 nucleotides read TGCGCCAGCGCAGCTGGACTAGCGGGAGAGACCCAGTACTTC.

Within the sample, this clone is large. DNA for the CDR3: TGCGCCAGCAGCCAAGAAAACAGGGAGAATGAGCAGTTCTTC. It specifies CASSQENRENEQFF. V is TRBV4-1 and J is TRBJ2-1; weak D call: TRBD1 (6 bases). Germline V CDR1 and CDR2: MGHRA, YSYEKL. This CDR3 is built from 14 residues. Trimming removed 0 bases from V and 7 bases from J, with 10 bases in between.